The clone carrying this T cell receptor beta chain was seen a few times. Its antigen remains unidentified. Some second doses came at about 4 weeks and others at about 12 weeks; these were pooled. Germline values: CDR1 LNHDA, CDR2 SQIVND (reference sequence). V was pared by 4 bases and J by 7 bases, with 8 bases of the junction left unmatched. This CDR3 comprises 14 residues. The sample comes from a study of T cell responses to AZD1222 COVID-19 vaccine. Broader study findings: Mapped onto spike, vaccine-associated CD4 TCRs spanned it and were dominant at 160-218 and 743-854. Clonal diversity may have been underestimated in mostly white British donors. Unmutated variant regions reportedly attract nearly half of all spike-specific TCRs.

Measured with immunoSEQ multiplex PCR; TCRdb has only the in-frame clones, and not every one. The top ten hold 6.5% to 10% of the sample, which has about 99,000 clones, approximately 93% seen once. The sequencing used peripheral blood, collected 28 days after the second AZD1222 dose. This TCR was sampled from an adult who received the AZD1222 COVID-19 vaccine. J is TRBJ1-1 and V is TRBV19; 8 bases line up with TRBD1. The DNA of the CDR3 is TGTGCCAGTAGTACAGGGGGCGAAGTCTATGAAGCTTTCTTT. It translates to CASSTGGEVYEAFF.